The 8 T cell receptor beta chains presented below share a single source sample, sequenced in a study of CD4 T cells in relation to SARS-CoV-2 and coronaviruses. What these receptors recognize is not known. Profiled with immunoSEQ multiplex PCR; TCRdb holds only in-frame clones, not every one. This sample has around 35,000 clones, with 82% found just once. Material: naive CD4+ T cells from PBMCs, cultured in vitro. Subset given: naive CD4+ T cells isolated by negative enrichment. These receptors were taken from an adult with COVID-19.

This rearrangement joins TRBV28 to TRBJ2-4; 7 bases match TRBD1. The CDR3 totals 18 residues. V gave up 2 bases and J gave up 0 bases; unmatched junction bases: 10. Germline assignment: CDR1 MDHEN and CDR2 SYDVKM. The CDR3 bases are TGTGCCAGCAGTTTACGGGGATGGCAGGGGGTAGCCAAAAACATTCAGTACTTC. Translating it yields CASSLRGWQGVAKNIQYF.

This clone showed up just once. The chain employs TRBV5-4 and TRBJ2-2; D is perhaps TRBD2 (6 bases). CDR1 and CDR2 from the germline V gene are SGHNT and YYREEE (reference sequence). Trimming stripped 0 bases from V and 1 base from J, with 10 bases between. The CDR3 consists of 16 residues. For the CDR3, the DNA is TGTGCCAGCAGCTTGGAAGGACTAAGGAACACCGGGGAGCTGTTTTTT. This translates into CASSLEGLRNTGELFF.

This clone is a singleton in its sample. The genes are TRBV30 and TRBJ2-5; no clear D gene. This CDR3 comprises 10 residues. The V gene's germline CDR1 is GTSNPN and CDR2 SVGIG (reference sequence). Trimming removed 3 bases at V and 5 bases at J, with 4 bases between. CDR3 DNA: TGTGCCTGGAGCCGGGAGACCCAGTACTTC. This codes for CAWSRETQYF.

The chain has TRBV5-6 and TRBJ2-7; 10 bases agree with TRBD2. From germline, CDR1 is SGHDT and CDR2 YYEEEE. There are 16 residues in the CDR3. The trim removed 4 bases at V and 5 bases at J, leaving 12 bases unmatched. Written as DNA, the CDR3 is TGTGCCAGCAGCAAACCCCCGGGACTAGCGAGGCACGAGCAGTACTTC. This encodes CASSKPPGLARHEQYF.

The V and J genes are TRBV7-2 and TRBJ2-2, with 9 bases lining up with TRBD1. CDR1 SGHTA and CDR2 FQGNSA come from the germline V gene. The CDR3 totals 14 residues. V was pared by 8 bases and J by 6 bases, with 7 bases of the junction left unmatched. The CDR3 nucleotides read TGTGCCAGCCGCCTAGGGACAGGGTCCGGGGAGCTGTTTTTT. It encodes CASRLGTGSGELFF.

The chain couples TRBV4-1 to TRBJ2-1; D gene uncertain. The V end was cut by 1 base, the J end by 5 bases, with 15 bases between. Germline CDR1 is MGHRA and CDR2 is YSYEKL. The CDR3 runs 16 residues. The CDR3: CASSQVGMVEDNEQFF. CDR3 nucleotide sequence: TGCGCCAGCAGCCAAGTCGGTATGGTAGAGGACAATGAGCAGTTCTTC.

The V call is TRBV28, the J call TRBJ2-7; TRBD1 aligns across 9 bases. The V segment lost 5 bases and the J segment 3 bases; nucleotides outside the gene matches: 8. This CDR3 has 15 residues. Germline assignment: CDR1 MDHEN and CDR2 SYDVKM. For the CDR3, the DNA is TGTGCCAGCAGTGGGACAGGGTTAGGGGACTACGAGCAGTACTTC. Amino acid sequence: CASSGTGLGDYEQYF.

The chain uses TRBV27 and TRBJ2-1, with a weak D call TRBD1 (6 bases). Germline CDR1 MNHEY, CDR2 SMNVEV (reference sequence). The CDR3 totals 13 residues. Trimming cost V 3 bases and J 6 bases, with 9 bases left between them. The CDR3 DNA sequence: TGTGCCAGCAGTTTCGTGGGGGCCAATGAGCAGTTCTTC. It is translated as CASSFVGANEQFF.